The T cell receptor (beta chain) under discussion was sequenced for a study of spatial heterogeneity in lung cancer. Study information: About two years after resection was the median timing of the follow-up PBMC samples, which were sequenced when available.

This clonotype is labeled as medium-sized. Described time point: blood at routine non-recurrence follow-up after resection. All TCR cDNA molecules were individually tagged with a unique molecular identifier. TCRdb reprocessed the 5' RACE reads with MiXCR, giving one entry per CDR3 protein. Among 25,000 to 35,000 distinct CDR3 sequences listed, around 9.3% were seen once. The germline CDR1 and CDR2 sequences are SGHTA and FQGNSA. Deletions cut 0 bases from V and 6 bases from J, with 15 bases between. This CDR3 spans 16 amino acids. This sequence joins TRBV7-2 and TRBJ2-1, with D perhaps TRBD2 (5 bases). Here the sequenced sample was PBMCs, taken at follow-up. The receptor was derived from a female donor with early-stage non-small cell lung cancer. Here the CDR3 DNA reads TGTGCCAGCAGCTTAGCGTTTGGAGGCAGCCGCAATGAGCAGTTCTTC. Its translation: CASSLAFGGSRNEQFF.